These 21 T cell receptor beta chains share one sample of origin, sequenced in a study of blood T cell repertoires in COVID-19. TCRdb keeps only in-frame clones here, not all; method: immunoSEQ multiplex PCR. The sample records under 200,000 clones, about four fifths being singletons. The material sequenced was peripheral blood. The source of these receptors is a man in his sixties with acute or convalescent COVID-19.

V and J are TRBV7-9 and TRBJ2-7, with 11 bases lining up with TRBD2. The CDR3 runs 14 residues. J lost 5 bases, V lost 5 bases, and 5 bases had no gene match. Germline lookup yields CDR1 SEHNR and CDR2 FQNEAQ (reference sequence). The CDR3 DNA reads TGTGCCAGCAGCACTAGCGGGAGAAATCACGAGCAGTACTTC. It is translated as CASSTSGRNHEQYF. Full variable domain (outside the CDR3, taken from reference TRBV7-9 and TRBJ2-7): DTGVSQNPRHKITKRGQNVTFRCDPISEHNRLYWYRQTLGQGPEFLTYFQNEAQLEKSRLLSDRFSAERPKGSFSTLEIQRTEQGDSAMYLCASSTSGRNHEQYFGPGTRLTVT.

The genes are TRBV12-5 and TRBJ2-6; no clear D. This CDR3 spans 17 amino acids. V was pared by 0 bases and J by 1 base, with 10 bases between. Germline V gene data show CDR1 as LGHNT and CDR2 as FRNRAP. The CDR3 coding sequence is TGTGCTAGTGGTTTGGTACTGAGAAGATCTGGGGCCAACGTCCTGACTTTC. Encoded protein: CASGLVLRRSGANVLTF.

Remarks on this clone: Different DNA sequences within this sample yield the same CDR3. The V call is TRBV6-1, the J call TRBJ1-5, with D maybe TRBD1 (6 bases). The V end was cut by 0 bases, the J end by 4 bases, with 13 bases between. This CDR3 is built from 16 residues. Germline V CDR1 and CDR2: MNHNS, SASEGT. The CDR3 DNA is TGTGCCAGCAGTGAAGCGCTCAGGGGCGATAATCAGCCCCAGCATTTT. As protein: CASSEALRGDNQPQHF.

The rearrangement links TRBV7-3 to TRBJ1-1, with D uncertain. Germline V gene lookup returns CDR1 SGHTA and CDR2 FQGTGA. The CDR3 has 13 amino acids. Deletions cut 2 bases from V and 0 bases from J, with 4 bases between. CDR3 nucleotide sequence: TGTGCCAGCAGCTTACAGTTGAACACTGAAGCTTTCTTT. Protein: CASSLQLNTEAFF.

This clone turned up a few times. The chain joins TRBV5-1 to TRBJ2-7; a weak D match, TRBD2 (6 bases). The CDR3 is 14 residues long. V shed 2 bases and J shed 7 bases, with 16 bases lying between them. Germline lookup yields CDR1 SGHRS and CDR2 YFSETQ. CDR3 nucleotides: TGCGCCAGCAGCTTCTCCGGGAGTGGATGGGAGCAGTACTTC. Translating it yields CASSFSGSGWEQYF.

V and J are TRBV27 and TRBJ2-5, with D possibly TRBD2 on 6 matching bases. The germline gives CDR1 MNHEY, CDR2 SMNVEV (reference sequence). The CDR3 consists of 13 residues. V was pared by 5 bases and J by 4 bases, with 11 bases between. The CDR3 DNA reads TGTGCCAGCAGTCACAGGAGGGGAGAGACCCAGTACTTC. Translation gives CASSHRRGETQYF.

The chain employs TRBV12-3 or TRBV12-4 and TRBJ1-2; D might be TRBD1 (6 bases). CDR3 size: 13 residues. V was shortened by 2 bases and J by 4 bases, with 8 bases between the two germline ends. The CDR3 spells CASSLMTGYGYTF. CDR3 DNA sequence: TGTGCCAGCAGTTTAATGACAGGCTATGGCTACACCTTC.

The chain links TRBV6-5 to TRBJ1-6; 8 nucleotides match TRBD1. Per germline, CDR1 MNHEY and CDR2 SVGAGI. The CDR3 has 15 residues. The J segment lost 6 bases and the V segment lost 6 bases, leaving 7 bases of the junction unmatched. The CDR3 loop is CASSPWTGTNSPLHF. For the CDR3, the DNA is TGTGCCAGCAGCCCATGGACAGGGACTAATTCACCCCTCCACTTT.

The V and J genes are TRBV11-1 and TRBJ1-4; unclear D gene. Trimming stripped 0 bases from V and 10 bases from J, with 12 bases between. CDR1 and CDR2 from the germline V gene are SGHAT and FQDESV (reference sequence). The CDR3 runs to 14 residues. CDR3 in amino acids: CASSLAGRRGKLFF. The CDR3 bases are TGTGCCAGCAGCTTAGCAGGGCGACGGGGAAAACTGTTTTTT. The full variable domain, with the rest looked up from reference TRBV11-1 and TRBJ1-4, is EAEVAQSPRYKITEKSQAVAFWCDPISGHATLYWYRQILGQGPELLVQFQDESVVDDSQLPKDRFSAERLKGVDSTLKIQPAELGDSAMYLCASSLAGRRGKLFFGSGTQLSVL.

This clone was detected a few times. The rearrangement joins TRBV12-3 or TRBV12-4 to TRBJ1-2; D may be TRBD1 (5 bases). V shed 4 bases and J shed 4 bases, with 10 bases lying between them. The CDR3 has 13 amino acids. The CDR3 nucleotides are TGTGCCAGCAGTTACCGACAGATCTATGGCTACACCTTC. Translated: CASSYRQIYGYTF.

CDR3 protein: CASSLGGVRSYNEQFF. CDR3 bases: TGTGCCAGCAGTTTAGGAGGTGTCCGCTCCTACAATGAGCAGTTCTTC. The V and J genes are TRBV27 and TRBJ2-1; D may be TRBD2 (5 bases). The V gene's germline CDR1 is MNHEY and CDR2 SMNVEV (reference sequence). The germline V and J ends were trimmed by 2 bases and 0 bases, with 11 bases remaining between them. The CDR3 sequence is 16 residues long.

The rearrangement joins TRBV4-3 to TRBJ1-1, with TRBD1 as a possible D gene (5 bases). Trimming removed 3 bases at V and 0 bases at J, with 11 bases between. The CDR3 has 15 amino acids. Germline values: CDR1 LGHNA, CDR2 YSLEER. The CDR3 sequence is CASSQGWGVNTEAFF. The CDR3, as DNA: TGCGCCAGCAGCCAGGGGTGGGGCGTGAACACTGAAGCTTTCTTT.

The chain couples TRBV27 to TRBJ2-7, with TRBD1 matching over 12 bases. The CDR3 has 16 residues. V shed 2 bases and J 6 bases; nucleotides not matched to a gene: 8. Per the germline V gene, CDR1 is MNHEY and CDR2 is SMNVEV (reference sequence). The CDR3 is CASSLVSGTGGGEQYF. The CDR3 bases are TGTGCCAGCAGTTTAGTCTCCGGGACAGGGGGCGGCGAGCAGTACTTC.

The chain has TRBV6-1 and TRBJ2-7, with TRBD1 matching over 10 bases. Looked up from germline, CDR1 is MNHNS and CDR2 is SASEGT. This CDR3 is 16 amino acids long. V lost 4 bases to trimming and J lost 2 bases; unmatched junction nucleotides: 8. CDR3 nucleotide sequence: TGTGCCAGCAGTGCCCCGGACAGGGGGAGGCCCTACGAGCAGTACTTC. Encoded protein: CASSAPDRGRPYEQYF.

The V and J genes are TRBV10-3 and TRBJ1-6; TRBD1 aligns across 10 bases. With 2 bases clipped from V and 7 bases from J, the junction kept 5 bases outside the gene matches. The CDR3 is 16 residues long. The germline V gene encodes CDR1 ENHRY and CDR2 SYGVKD. CDR3: CAISELPGQGNSPLHF. The CDR3 nucleotides are TGTGCCATCAGTGAGCTACCGGGACAGGGGAATTCACCCCTCCACTTT.

The chain has TRBV24-1 and TRBJ2-3, with 9 bases lining up with TRBD2. After removal of 9 bases from V and 1 base from J, the junction contained 4 bases not matched to a gene. The CDR3 runs 14 residues. Germline V CDR1 and CDR2: KGHDR, SFDVKD. CDR3 sequence reads: CATASSGGTDTQYF. The CDR3 nucleotides read TGTGCCACCGCTTCTAGCGGGGGCACAGATACGCAGTATTTT.

The gene calls are TRBV6-5 and TRBJ1-5; D is undetermined. Trimming removed 6 bases at V and 7 bases at J, with 13 bases between. Germline-derived CDR1 and CDR2 are MNHEY and SVGAGI. The CDR3 has 13 amino acids. In DNA form, the CDR3 reads TGTGCCAGCAGGACCGCGGTCCGCCAGCCCCAGCATTTT. It codes for CASRTAVRQPQHF.

In DNA, the CDR3 is TGTGCCAGCAGCCGAGGGATCGGGACCCAGTACTTC. Residues: CASSRGIGTQYF. This chain uses TRBV7-9 with TRBJ2-5; possible D gene TRBD2, 5 bases. CDR1 is SEHNR, CDR2 FQNEAQ, per germline (reference sequence). With 5 bases removed from V and 7 bases from J, the gap between germline ends came to 11 bases. The CDR3 runs 12 residues.

This chain connects TRBV4-2 to TRBJ1-2; D is perhaps TRBD1 (6 bases). Germline V lookup: CDR1 LGHNA, CDR2 YNFKEQ. This CDR3 is 15 amino acids long. Trimming shortened V by 5 bases and J by 2 bases, and 15 bases separated the two germline ends. CDR3 protein: CASSSRGHPNYGYTF. The CDR3 nucleotides read TGTGCCAGCAGCTCCAGGGGCCACCCGAACTATGGCTACACCTTC.

The J gene is TRBJ1-2, the V gene TRBV3-1 (or the pseudogene TRBV3-2); 10 bases fit TRBD1. The germline V gene encodes CDR1 LGHDT and CDR2 YNNKEL (reference sequence). CDR3 length: 14 residues. V dropped 6 bases and J dropped 8; count of bases not matched to a gene: 9. The CDR3 DNA is TGTGCCAGCAGATACGGGACAGGGGAAGGGGGCTACACCTTC. Translating gives CASRYGTGEGGYTF.

The chain links TRBV28 to TRBJ1-2, with 8 bases fitting TRBD1. CDR3 size: 14 residues. Germline CDR1 reads MDHEN; CDR2 reads SYDVKM. Trimming at V came to 2 bases and at J to 14 bases, leaving 13 bases not matched to a gene. The CDR3 loop is CASSLPLSQGAGTF. CDR3 DNA sequence: TGTGCCAGCAGTTTACCCCTCTCCCAGGGGGCAGGGACCTTC.